Each of the 21 T cell receptor beta chains below was sequenced from the same sample in a study of T cell therapy after organ transplantation. The time point denotes: 20-29 weeks after completion of therapy. Their recognized antigens are unknown. The data were produced by immunoSEQ multiplex PCR, yet TCRdb's version contains in-frame clones alone and is incomplete. Of more than 15,000 clones in the sample, 85% to 90% were seen once. This material consisted of CD8+ T cells from blood, taken after autologous CMV-specific T cell therapy. All receptors come from a human patient who had received a solid organ transplant and had CMV disease. A share of the T cells may be of graft donor origin.

This clone was observed once. The V call is TRBV13, the J call TRBJ2-7; TRBD2 agrees at 7 bases. CDR1 is PRHDT, CDR2 FYEKMQ, per germline (reference sequence). CDR3 length equals 14 residues. Unmatched junction bases numbered 6, after V lost 3 bases and J lost 4 bases. Here the CDR3 reads CASSLGGDPYEQYF. The CDR3 nucleotides are TGTGCCAGCAGCTTGGGGGGGGACCCGTACGAGCAGTACTTC.

The chain has TRBV4-2 and TRBJ1-1; D gene uncertain. This CDR3 spans 14 amino acids. Trimming shortened V by 0 bases and J by 5 bases, and 10 bases separated the two germline ends. CDR1 LGHNA and CDR2 YNFKEQ come from the germline V gene. This chain's CDR3 is CASSQDPRRTEAFF. CDR3 in DNA: TGTGCCAGCAGCCAAGATCCCCGGAGGACTGAAGCTTTCTTT.

This chain uses TRBV5-1 with TRBJ2-7, with TRBD1 matching over 7 bases. Trimming took 0 bases from V and 3 from J; bases not matched to a gene: 6. Per germline, CDR1 SGHRS and CDR2 YFSETQ. The CDR3 covers 15 residues. CDR3 sequence: CASSLGFDRDYEQYF. Written as DNA, the CDR3 is TGCGCCAGCAGCTTGGGTTTCGACAGGGACTACGAGCAGTACTTC.

The chain links TRBV2 to TRBJ2-7; weak D call: TRBD1 (5 bases). Trimming cost V 5 bases and J 2 bases, with 10 bases left between them. Germline V gene sequence: CDR1 SNHLY, CDR2 FYNNEI. The CDR3 sequence is 13 residues long. CDR3 sequence (DNA): TGTGCCAGCAGTCTCAGGGTCCCCTACGAGCAGTACTTC. This encodes CASSLRVPYEQYF.

This clone was counted once. V gene TRBV19 combines with J gene TRBJ2-7; the D call may be TRBD1 or TRBD2 (5 bases each). Germline V lookup: CDR1 LNHDA, CDR2 SQIVND (reference sequence). V lost 9 bases and J lost 0, with 15 bases in between. This CDR3 has 14 amino acids. For the CDR3, the DNA is TGTGCCAGCTCCCTCACAGGACTCTCCTACGAGCAGTACTTC. It codes for CASSLTGLSYEQYF.

The rearrangement uses TRBV4-1 and TRBJ1-5; the D gene is possibly TRBD1 (5 bases). V shed 0 bases and J shed 3 bases, with 18 bases lying between them. Germline lookup yields CDR1 MGHRA and CDR2 YSYEKL. CDR3 size: 18 residues. CDR3 nucleotides: TGCGCCAGCAGCCAAGATTGGAGCGGGGGGACGTCCAATCAGCCCCAGCATTTT. The encoded protein is CASSQDWSGGTSNQPQHF.

This chain connects TRBV11-3 to TRBJ2-7; D is perhaps TRBD2 (7 bases). CDR3 size: 16 residues. Germline V gene data show CDR1 as SGHNT and CDR2 as YENEEA. Trimming took 5 bases from V and 3 from J, leaving 20 bases between them. The CDR3 coding sequence is TGTGCCAGCAGCCCAGTTGGGGGGGCGGGACACTACGAGCAGTACTTC. Translating gives CASSPVGGAGHYEQYF.

The chain couples TRBV4-3 to TRBJ1-3, with D uncertain. CDR1 is LGHNA and CDR2 is YSLEER in the germline V gene. Trimming took 0 bases from V and 0 from J, leaving 6 bases between them. This CDR3 is 15 amino acids long. The CDR3 is CASSQDAGSGNTIYF. As DNA, the CDR3 is TGCGCCAGCAGCCAAGATGCGGGCTCTGGAAACACCATATATTTT.

With respect to this clone: The junction and the germline gene differ at one end; a read error may be behind it. The chain has TRBV4-2 and TRBJ2-1; 8 bases align to TRBD2. CDR3 length: 17 residues. Germline-derived CDR1 and CDR2 are LGHNA and YNFKEQ. This CDR3 is CASSKEDTAGEANEQFF. CDR3 coding DNA: TGTGCCAGCAGCAAAGAGGATACAGCGGGAGAGGCCAATGAGCAGTTCTTC.

The rearrangement uses TRBV10-3 and TRBJ1-5, with a possible D match to TRBD1 (5 bases). The CDR3 has 14 amino acids. The V gene's germline CDR1 is ENHRY and CDR2 SYGVKD. V gave up 7 bases and J gave up 3 bases, with 13 bases separating them. CDR3 nucleotide sequence: TGTGCCATCAACGGGCAGGGACTCAATCAGCCCCAGCATTTT. Translating gives CAINGQGLNQPQHF.

The chain joins TRBV5-6 to TRBJ2-1; TRBD2 aligns across 9 bases. This CDR3 spans 15 amino acids. From germline, CDR1 is SGHDT and CDR2 YYEEEE. Trimming removed 0 bases from V and 9 bases from J; junction bases left unmatched: 7. The CDR3 is CASSLAAGGPFEQFF. Written as DNA, the CDR3 is TGTGCCAGCAGCTTGGCCGCGGGGGGGCCTTTTGAGCAGTTCTTC.

The rearrangement links TRBV7-9 to TRBJ2-1; a weak D match, TRBD2 (5 bases). Germline values: CDR1 SEHNR, CDR2 FQNEAQ (reference sequence). The CDR3 consists of 13 residues. The V and J ends lost 5 bases and 9 bases respectively, with 14 bases between them. The CDR3 coding sequence is TGTGCCAGCAGCCTTATGTTGGGGAGTGAGCAGTTCTTC. Its protein is CASSLMLGSEQFF.

This clone was counted between two and nine times. The gene calls are TRBV4-3 and TRBJ1-4; D gene uncertain. Germline V gene lookup returns CDR1 LGHNA and CDR2 YSLEER. The V end lost 0 bases, the J end lost 8 bases, and 16 bases lay between the germline ends. CDR3 length: 16 amino acids. For the CDR3, the DNA is TGCGCCAGCAGCCAAGAAGGAGGGTCCATCTCCGAAAAACTGTTTTTT. Translating it yields CASSQEGGSISEKLFF.

The V and J genes are TRBV7-6 and TRBJ2-1; D is undetermined. Between the trimmed V and J ends, which lost 1 base and 9 bases, there was a span of 19 bases. Germline CDR1 is SGHVS and CDR2 is FNYEAQ. This CDR3 is built from 16 residues. The chain's CDR3 is CASSLEAVVTPGEQFF. CDR3 in DNA: TGTGCCAGCAGCTTAGAGGCAGTAGTTACCCCGGGTGAGCAGTTCTTC.

The chain has TRBV30 and TRBJ2-5; D is unclear. This CDR3 has 12 residues. Germline values: CDR1 GTSNPN, CDR2 SVGIG (reference sequence). V was shortened by 2 bases and J by 5 bases, with 9 bases between the two germline ends. CDR3 region: CAWSPGVETQYF. For the CDR3, the DNA is TGTGCCTGGAGTCCTGGGGTTGAGACCCAGTACTTC.

As DNA, the CDR3 is TGCGCCAGCGGCGAACCGGGACAGAGTACCGAGCAGTACTTC. Protein product: CASGEPGQSTEQYF. The V call is TRBV10-2, the J call TRBJ2-7, with 7 positions matching TRBD1. V gave up 8 bases and J gave up 6 bases; unmatched junction bases: 13. CDR1 and CDR2 (germline): WSHSY, SAAADI. The CDR3 has 14 residues.

The gene calls are TRBV27 and TRBJ2-7; 8 positions match TRBD1. Germline V gene lookup returns CDR1 MNHEY and CDR2 SMNVEV (reference sequence). This CDR3 region has 14 residues. V gave up 8 bases and J gave up 7 bases; unmatched junction bases: 13. This CDR3 is CASLSDRELGEQYF. CDR3 DNA: TGTGCCAGCCTCTCGGACAGGGAGCTGGGAGAGCAGTACTTC.

The chain links TRBV9 to TRBJ2-2; 8 nucleotides agree with TRBD1. The CDR3 loop spans 16 amino acids. The trim removed 0 bases at V and 4 bases at J, leaving 5 bases unmatched. Germline V gene lookup returns CDR1 SGDLS and CDR2 YYNGEE. The CDR3 here is CASSVETGESTGELFF. The CDR3 DNA sequence: TGTGCCAGCAGCGTAGAGACAGGGGAGAGCACCGGGGAGCTGTTTTTT.

This clone was recorded a few times. The genes are TRBV19 and TRBJ2-1, with 13 positions matching TRBD2. CDR1 and CDR2 (germline): LNHDA, SQIVND (reference sequence). This CDR3 has 15 residues. After removal of 5 bases from V and 8 bases from J, the junction contained 6 bases not matched to a gene. The CDR3 protein is CASSPTSGRAYEQFF. The CDR3, as DNA: TGTGCCAGTAGTCCAACTAGCGGGAGGGCCTATGAGCAGTTCTTC.

V gene TRBV27 combines with J gene TRBJ1-1; no reliable D call. Germline V gives CDR1 MNHEY, CDR2 SMNVEV (reference sequence). CDR3 length: 15 amino acids. The V end lost 7 bases, the J end lost 0 bases, and 15 bases lay between the germline ends. The CDR3 DNA sequence: TGTGCCAGCAAACCCCAGTTTTACATGAACACTGAAGCTTTCTTT. Residues: CASKPQFYMNTEAFF.

The chain has TRBV5-1 and TRBJ2-1; no reliable D call. Trimming removed 4 bases at V and 0 bases at J, with 11 bases between. Germline V gene sequence: CDR1 SGHRS, CDR2 YFSETQ. The CDR3 runs 15 residues. CDR3 region: CASSTTRSSYNEQFF. CDR3 DNA: TGCGCCAGCAGCACCACTCGGAGCTCCTACAATGAGCAGTTCTTC.